The text below deals with one TCR beta chain. Its antigen is still unknown. Data came from immunoSEQ multiplex PCR; TCRdb stores just in-frame clones and leaves some out. This sample has roughly 500 clones, with just over 85% found just once. The sample originates from a study of chemoradiotherapy in HPV16-positive cancers. Study outcomes and limitations: In HPV16-positive patients, HPV-responsive T-cell expansion tracked better recurrence-free survival. Candidate HPV-specific clones and E7-related TCR motifs grew in tumor during treatment.

Samples were taken several times over chemoradiotherapy. The receptor's source is a human donor with HPV-associated anogenital cancer. Specimen: tumor tissue, collected from a patient who underwent chemoradiotherapy.

CDR3 nucleotide sequence: TGTGCCAGCAGCCCCTGGGGGGTGTTGGGGGGCTACACCTTC. Protein product: CASSPWGVLGGYTF. This chain links TRBV7-2 with TRBJ1-2, with a possible D match to TRBD1 (5 bases). V lost 5 bases and J lost 8, with 18 bases in between. In germline, CDR1 is SGHTA, CDR2 FQGNSA. The CDR3 length is 14 residues.